This passage covers 29 T cell receptor beta chains from one sample sequenced in a study of blood T cell repertoires in COVID-19. Here immunoSEQ multiplex PCR was the method, and the copy in TCRdb shows in-frame clones only, minus some. The sample consists of some 290,000 clones, around nine tenths of them appearing once. Sequenced material: PBMCs or T cells enriched from blood (not recorded which). These receptors came from a woman in her twenties or thirties who had been exposed to COVID-19.

This chain links TRBV19 with TRBJ1-4; unclear D gene. The CDR3 totals 14 residues. Germline loops: CDR1 LNHDA, CDR2 SQIVND (reference sequence). The V end lost 6 bases, the J end lost 0 bases, and 8 bases lay between the germline ends. The CDR3 here is CASRPVATNEKLFF. CDR3 nucleotide sequence: TGTGCCAGTAGACCGGTTGCAACTAATGAAAAACTGTTTTTT.

This clone was picked up one time. CDR3 DNA sequence: TGTGCCAGCAGCGTAGAGGTCAGCGGAGAGACCCAGTACTTC. This translates into CASSVEVSGETQYF. The chain has TRBV9 and TRBJ2-5; weak D call: TRBD2 (5 bases). This CDR3 comprises 14 residues. The V gene lost 0 bases and the J gene lost 4 bases, with 10 bases spanning the gap. Germline V gene data show CDR1 as SGDLS and CDR2 as YYNGEE. Based on the CDR3 plus reference TRBV9 and TRBJ2-5, the full variable domain is DSGVTQTPKHLITATGQRVTLRCSPRSGDLSVYWYQQSLDQGLQFLIQYYNGEERAKGNILERFSAQQFPDLHSELNLSSLELGDSALYFCASSVEVSGETQYFGPGTRLLVL.

The chain has TRBV14 and TRBJ2-2; 8 positions agree with TRBD1. With V trimmed by 4 bases and J by 5 bases, 9 bases remained unmatched. Germline V lookup: CDR1 SGHDN, CDR2 FVKESK. The CDR3 is made up of 16 amino acids. For the CDR3, the DNA is TGTGCCAGCAGCCGAAGCAGGGGGCTAAGGACCGGGGAGCTGTTTTTT. Translation: CASSRSRGLRTGELFF.

V is TRBV4-2 and J is TRBJ1-1; TRBD1 aligns across 8 bases. This CDR3 spans 18 amino acids. From germline, CDR1 is LGHNA and CDR2 YNFKEQ. V shed 0 bases, J shed 1 base, and the junction held 10 bases outside the gene matches. This chain's CDR3 is CASSQEGVAGQENTEAFF. The CDR3 DNA is TGTGCCAGCAGCCAAGAAGGAGTGGCGGGACAGGAGAACACTGAAGCTTTCTTT.

This clone showed up just once. This sequence joins TRBV18 and TRBJ2-1; D remains unclear. The CDR3 length is 11 residues. Germline-derived CDR1 and CDR2 are KGHSH and LQKENI. V was shortened by 3 bases and J by 5 bases, with 2 bases between the two germline ends. CDR3 DNA: TGTGCCAGCTCACCCAACAATGAGCAGTTCTTC. Protein: CASSPNNEQFF.

The V call is TRBV5-1, the J call TRBJ1-3, with 7 bases matching TRBD1. This CDR3 is 17 amino acids long. V was clipped by 0 bases and J by 0 bases; unmatched bases: 6. Germline-derived CDR1 and CDR2 are SGHRS and YFSETQ. The chain's CDR3 is CASSLVGQVTSGNTIYF. The CDR3 nucleotides read TGCGCCAGCAGCTTGGTTGGACAGGTAACCTCTGGAAACACCATATATTTT.

This clone was observed a handful of times. This chain uses TRBV5-1 with TRBJ1-4; possibly TRBD1 for D (5 bases). Trimming pared 0 bases from V and 8 bases from J, leaving 23 bases between. CDR1 and CDR2 (germline): SGHRS, YFSETQ. The CDR3 contains 18 residues. The CDR3, as DNA: TGCGCCAGCAGCTTGGCCTTTACTCTGACCGGACGGGGGGAAAAACTGTTTTTT. This codes for CASSLAFTLTGRGEKLFF. Supplemented by reference TRBV5-1 and TRBJ1-4, the full variable domain reads KAGVTQTPRYLIKTRGQQVTLSCSPISGHRSVSWYQQTPGQGLQFLFEYFSETQRNKGNFPGRFSGRQFSNSRSEMNVSTLELGDSALYLCASSLAFTLTGRGEKLFFGSGTQLSVL.

This clone occurred a few times. This sequence joins TRBV19 and TRBJ2-3, with TRBD2 as a possible D gene (5 bases). V lost 6 bases and J lost 1, with 17 bases in between. The germline gives CDR1 LNHDA, CDR2 SQIVND (reference sequence). This CDR3 is 16 amino acids long. CDR3: CASSSSAESRTDTQYF. CDR3 in DNA: TGTGCCAGTAGCAGCTCAGCGGAGAGCCGCACAGATACGCAGTATTTT.

V is TRBV11-2 and J is TRBJ2-1; D gene ambiguous. Looked up from germline, CDR1 is SGHAT and CDR2 is FQNNGV. The CDR3 covers 13 residues. Trimming took 3 bases from V and 3 from J, leaving 6 bases between them. This chain's CDR3 is CASSLGRYNEQFF. The CDR3 DNA follows: TGTGCCAGCAGCTTGGGCCGCTACAATGAGCAGTTCTTC.

A single count supports this clone. Germline is not matched at one junction end, which may reflect a read error. This chain connects TRBV12-3 or TRBV12-4 to TRBJ1-2; D unresolved. The CDR3 sequence is 13 residues long. The CDR3 loop reads CASRLGSSYGYTF. CDR3 bases: TGTGCCAGCAGGTTAGGGAGCAGCTATGGCTACACCTTC.

The rearrangement uses TRBV10-3 and TRBJ2-1; a weak D match, TRBD2 (7 bases). Germline V gene data show CDR1 as ENHRY and CDR2 as SYGVKD. This CDR3 has 13 amino acids. V was trimmed by 9 bases and J by 3 bases, leaving 12 bases between them. The CDR3: CAISGTNYNEQFF. In nucleotides, the CDR3 is TGTGCCATAAGCGGGACAAACTACAATGAGCAGTTCTTC.

The chain couples TRBV7-2 to TRBJ1-2; D possibly corresponds to TRBD1 (5 bases). Trimming stripped 5 bases from V and 0 bases from J, with 10 bases between. This CDR3 is 14 amino acids long. Per the germline V gene, CDR1 is SGHTA and CDR2 is FQGNSA. CDR3 in amino acids: CASSPDRTNYGYTF. The CDR3 nucleotides are TGTGCCAGCAGCCCCGACAGAACTAACTATGGCTACACCTTC.

The chain carries TRBV6-4 and TRBJ2-1; TRBD1 might be the D (6 bases). CDR1 is MRHNA, CDR2 SNTAGT, per germline. Trimming stripped 3 bases from V and 8 bases from J, with 17 bases between. This CDR3 has 15 amino acids. This CDR3 is CASSEGTRRRDEQFF. The CDR3 nucleotides read TGTGCCAGCAGTGAGGGGACACGTCGGCGGGATGAGCAGTTCTTC.

The chain combines TRBV6-5 with TRBJ2-5; D is possibly TRBD1 (5 bases). Germline V gene data show CDR1 as MNHEY and CDR2 as SVGAGI. This CDR3 is 12 amino acids long. V was cut by 6 bases and J by 5 bases, with 10 bases left in between. CDR3 sequence: CASRRQMETQYF. CDR3 bases: TGTGCCAGCAGGAGACAGATGGAGACCCAGTACTTC.

V usage is TRBV5-1 and J usage is TRBJ1-1; D is possibly TRBD1 (5 bases). Trimming cost V 4 bases and J 5 bases, with 21 bases left between them. The CDR3 is 16 amino acids. Germline V gene data show CDR1 as SGHRS and CDR2 as YFSETQ. Here the CDR3 DNA reads TGCGCCAGCAGCCCTAACCCCGGGCCAGGGATGACTGAAGCTTTCTTT. Residues: CASSPNPGPGMTEAFF.

The chain has TRBV7-8 and TRBJ2-3; 11 nucleotides align to TRBD2. This CDR3 is built from 14 residues. Germline V gives CDR1 SGHVS, CDR2 FQNEAQ. J was trimmed by 12 bases and V by 6 bases; bases with no gene match: 11. In nucleotides, the CDR3 is TGTGCCAGCAGTCAAACCACTAGCGGGGGAAAACAGTATTTT. Translated: CASSQTTSGGKQYF.

This chain uses TRBV7-2 with TRBJ2-1; 8 bases match TRBD2. This CDR3 spans 15 amino acids. With V trimmed by 1 base and J by 5 bases, 4 bases remained unmatched. CDR1 and CDR2 from the germline V gene are SGHTA and FQGNSA. The CDR3 nucleotides are TGTGCCAGCAGCTTAGACGGGGGGGCTCACAATGAGCAGTTCTTC. This gives the protein CASSLDGGAHNEQFF.

The DNA of the CDR3 is TGTGCCATCAGTGAGCATGGGGACAGGGGGCTCCATGATATGAACACTGAAGCTTTCTTT. Translating gives CAISEHGDRGLHDMNTEAFF. The J gene is TRBJ1-1, the V gene TRBV10-3; 12 bases are shared with TRBD1. The CDR3 sequence is 20 residues long. With V trimmed by 2 bases and J by 0 bases, 13 bases remained unmatched. Germline V gives CDR1 ENHRY, CDR2 SYGVKD.

This clone appeared a few times. The chain has TRBV15 and TRBJ1-6; 7 bases are a match to TRBD1. The CDR3 extends over 14 amino acids. Germline V gene data show CDR1 as LNHNV and CDR2 as YYDKDF (reference sequence). V was clipped by 2 bases and J by 5 bases; unmatched bases: 0. In DNA, the CDR3 is TGTGCCACCAGCAGAACAGGGGATAATTCACCCCTCCACTTT. Translation gives CATSRTGDNSPLHF.

This rearrangement joins TRBV29-1 to TRBJ1-1; D is uncertain. Deletions cut 3 bases from V and 6 bases from J, with 14 bases between. CDR1 is SQVTM and CDR2 is ANQGSEA in the germline V gene. CDR3 length equals 13 residues. CDR3 coding DNA: TGCAGCGTTGAGGCGACCCAGCGGGCTGAAGCTTTCTTT. This encodes CSVEATQRAEAFF. The variable domain in full, with the rest retrieved from reference TRBV29-1 and TRBJ1-1, is SAVISQKPSRDICQRGTSLTIQCQVDSQVTMMFWYRQQPGQSLTLIATANQGSEATYESGFVIDKFPISRPNLTFSTLTVSNMSPEDSSIYLCSVEATQRAEAFFGQGTRLTVV.

In its sample, this clone was seen once. The rearrangement uses TRBV12-5 and TRBJ1-1; D remains unclear. There are 13 residues in the CDR3. Trimming removed 2 bases at V and 1 base at J, with 5 bases between. Germline values: CDR1 LGHNT, CDR2 FRNRAP. The CDR3: CASGLNKNTEAFF. The CDR3 DNA follows: TGTGCTAGTGGTTTGAACAAGAACACTGAAGCTTTCTTT.

The V and J genes are TRBV2 and TRBJ2-3; D may be TRBD2 (7 bases). From germline, CDR1 is SNHLY and CDR2 FYNNEI. V lost 4 bases and J 1 base, leaving 21 bases between the germline ends. The CDR3 is 18 residues long. The CDR3 nucleotides are TGTGCCAGCAGTGGGAGTCCGGGGGGCCTCACCCGCACAGATACGCAGTATTTT. Its protein product is CASSGSPGGLTRTDTQYF.

The chain couples TRBV5-6 to TRBJ2-2, with TRBD2 matching 13 bases. The CDR3 totals 16 residues. The germline V gene encodes CDR1 SGHDT and CDR2 YYEEEE. The trim removed 3 bases at V and 5 bases at J, leaving 4 bases unmatched. DNA for the CDR3: TGTGCCAGCAGCTCACCGGGACTAGCGGGGACCGGGGAGCTGTTTTTT. As protein: CASSSPGLAGTGELFF.

The gene calls are TRBV5-1 and TRBJ1-1, with a possible D match to TRBD1 (5 bases). V was clipped by 1 base and J by 4 bases, with 11 bases between them. The CDR3 sequence is 14 residues long. From germline, CDR1 is SGHRS and CDR2 YFSETQ. Here the CDR3 DNA reads TGCGCCAGCAGCTTGTCAGGGAAGGCCACTGAAGCTTTCTTT. Its translation is CASSLSGKATEAFF. The full variable domain, with the rest looked up from reference TRBV5-1 and TRBJ1-1, is KAGVTQTPRYLIKTRGQQVTLSCSPISGHRSVSWYQQTPGQGLQFLFEYFSETQRNKGNFPGRFSGRQFSNSRSEMNVSTLELGDSALYLCASSLSGKATEAFFGQGTRLTVV.

This clone was recorded only once. The chain combines TRBV7-9 with TRBJ1-1, with D unresolved. V lost 1 base and J 1 base, leaving 13 bases between the germline ends. Germline loops: CDR1 SEHNR, CDR2 FQNEAQ (reference sequence). This CDR3 region has 16 residues. The CDR3 bases are TGTGCCAGCAGCTTAGAAGCGGCAGGTCCGAACACTGAAGCTTTCTTT. Protein sequence: CASSLEAAGPNTEAFF.

This sequence joins TRBV4-2 and TRBJ1-5; TRBD1 matches 12 bases. The CDR3 consists of 17 residues. Per the germline V gene, CDR1 is LGHNA and CDR2 is YNFKEQ. Unmatched junction bases numbered 3, after V lost 0 bases and J lost 3 bases. Written as DNA, the CDR3 is TGTGCCAGCAGCCAAGATGGGACAGGGGGCCCCAATCAGCCCCAGCATTTT. It translates to CASSQDGTGGPNQPQHF.

This CDR3 is CASTDRERAQPQHF. In nucleotides, the CDR3 is TGTGCCAGCACCGACAGGGAGAGGGCTCAGCCCCAGCATTTT. V and J are TRBV11-3 and TRBJ1-5; the match to TRBD1 covers 7 bases. This CDR3 is 14 amino acids long. Looked up from germline, CDR1 is SGHNT and CDR2 is YENEEA. V shed 7 bases, J shed 6 bases, and the junction held 9 bases outside the gene matches.

This sequence joins TRBV27 and TRBJ1-6; 9 bases fit TRBD1. V shed 2 bases, J shed 7 bases, and the junction held 0 bases outside the gene matches. Germline V CDR1 and CDR2: MNHEY, SMNVEV (reference sequence). This CDR3 is built from 14 residues. In nucleotides, the CDR3 is TGTGCCAGCAGTTTAGGGACAGGGAATTCACCCCTCCACTTT. Protein sequence: CASSLGTGNSPLHF.

V gene TRBV11-2 combines with J gene TRBJ2-2, with 15 bases aligning to TRBD2. Trimming at V came to 5 bases and at J to 4 bases, leaving 2 bases not matched to a gene. Germline values: CDR1 SGHAT, CDR2 FQNNGV. The CDR3 is 16 residues long. The CDR3: CASSGGLAGGTGELFF. CDR3 nucleotide sequence: TGTGCCAGCAGCGGGGGACTAGCGGGGGGCACCGGGGAGCTGTTTTTT.